The 21 T cell receptor beta chains presented below share a single source sample, sequenced in a study of blood T cell repertoires in COVID-19. Some clones are missing from TCRdb's copy, which holds only in-frame ones; the method was immunoSEQ multiplex PCR. The table shows about 280,000 clones, with approximately 90% occurring only once. Sequences were obtained from peripheral blood. All receptors come from a man in his forties with acute or convalescent COVID-19.

V usage is TRBV19 and J usage is TRBJ2-5; D might be TRBD2 (5 bases). The CDR3 spans 13 residues. Germline V gene data show CDR1 as LNHDA and CDR2 as SQIVND (reference sequence). Trimming removed 3 bases at V and 7 bases at J, with 12 bases between. CDR3 amino acids: CASSISYGGTQYF. The CDR3 DNA sequence: TGTGCCAGTAGTATTAGTTACGGAGGGACCCAGTACTTC.

This clone was seen once. The chain links TRBV5-4 to TRBJ2-3; perhaps TRBD1 as D (5 bases). The CDR3 contains 15 residues. Trimming shortened V by 6 bases and J by 4 bases, and 18 bases separated the two germline ends. CDR1 and CDR2 (germline): SGHNT, YYREEE (reference sequence). CDR3 coding DNA: TGTGCCAGCACAACTCCGGACACCAGCCCAGATACGCAGTATTTT. Encoded protein: CASTTPDTSPDTQYF.

The genes are TRBV24-1 and TRBJ2-2; TRBD1 matches at 10 bases. V lost 5 bases, J lost 5 bases, and 4 bases stayed unmatched. CDR1 and CDR2 (germline): KGHDR, SFDVKD. The CDR3 contains 15 residues. CDR3 DNA sequence: TGTGCCACCAGTGGGAGGACAGGGGGGACCGGGGAGCTGTTTTTT. This gives the protein CATSGRTGGTGELFF.

The chain has TRBV5-1 and TRBJ1-1; no definite D call. The CDR3 covers 14 residues. Looked up from germline, CDR1 is SGHRS and CDR2 is YFSETQ. The V and J ends lost 0 bases and 1 base respectively, with 7 bases between them. The CDR3 nucleotides read TGCGCCAGCAGCTTGGGACACCCGAACACTGAAGCTTTCTTT. This gives the protein CASSLGHPNTEAFF.

The chain joins TRBV7-9 to TRBJ2-3, with a weak D call TRBD2 (5 bases). The germline CDR1 and CDR2 sequences are SEHNR and FQNEAQ (reference sequence). The CDR3 spans 14 residues. Trimming took 3 bases from V and 5 from J, leaving 12 bases between them. CDR3 protein: CASSFSGERDTQYF. CDR3 coding DNA: TGTGCCAGCAGCTTCTCCGGGGAGCGAGATACGCAGTATTTT.

The CDR3 DNA reads TGTGCCACCAGTGATGGTATCGGGACAGTCTCCGGCTACACCTTC. Residues: CATSDGIGTVSGYTF. The chain joins TRBV24-1 to TRBJ1-2, with 7 bases matching TRBD1. The trim removed 3 bases at V and 8 bases at J, leaving 11 bases unmatched. This CDR3 is 15 amino acids long. The germline gives CDR1 KGHDR, CDR2 SFDVKD.

The chain joins TRBV18 to TRBJ1-2; 8 nucleotides match TRBD1. The CDR3 consists of 14 residues. V lost 3 bases to trimming and J lost 8 bases; unmatched junction nucleotides: 8. CDR1 and CDR2 (germline): KGHSH, LQKENI. Here the CDR3 reads CASSPGQDQGGYTF. CDR3 sequence (DNA): TGTGCCAGCTCACCGGGACAGGACCAAGGGGGCTACACCTTC.

The chain links TRBV3-1 (or the pseudogene TRBV3-2) to TRBJ1-3; no clear D. The CDR3 runs to 13 residues. Germline CDR1 LGHDT, CDR2 YNNKEL (reference sequence). V was clipped by 1 base and J by 8 bases, with 9 bases between them. Here the CDR3 DNA reads TGTGCCAGCAGCCAAGTATACCGGGACACCATATATTTT. Protein sequence: CASSQVYRDTIYF.

The rearrangement links TRBV11-2 to TRBJ1-6; 10 bases are a match to TRBD1. The germline CDR1 and CDR2 sequences are SGHAT and FQNNGV. The CDR3 sequence is 15 residues long. V was clipped by 2 bases and J by 11 bases; unmatched bases: 6. The chain's CDR3 is CASSLPRTGGAPLHF. The CDR3 DNA reads TGTGCCAGCAGCTTACCGAGGACAGGGGGGGCACCCCTCCACTTT.

The rearrangement links TRBV19 to TRBJ1-5, with 7 bases that match TRBD1. Trimming took 6 bases from V and 3 from J; bases not matched to a gene: 8. CDR3 length equals 15 residues. The germline gives CDR1 LNHDA, CDR2 SQIVND (reference sequence). CDR3 residues: CASSRGTAHNQPQHF. Here the CDR3 DNA reads TGTGCCAGTAGCCGGGGGACAGCCCACAATCAGCCCCAGCATTTT. The complete variable domain, with remaining parts taken from reference TRBV19 and TRBJ1-5, reads DGGITQSPKYLFRKEGQNVTLSCEQNLNHDAMYWYRQDPGQGLRLIYYSQIVNDFQKGDIAEGYSVSREKKESFPLTVTSAQKNPTAFYLCASSRGTAHNQPQHFGDGTRLSIL.

The chain joins TRBV27 to TRBJ1-2, with a possible D match to TRBD1 (5 bases). The germline V and J ends were trimmed by 7 bases and 1 base, with 16 bases remaining between them. CDR1 is MNHEY, CDR2 SMNVEV, per germline (reference sequence). This CDR3 contains 15 residues. This chain's CDR3 is CASTPMGGLNYGYTF. The CDR3 DNA is TGTGCCAGCACCCCCATGGGGGGACTTAACTATGGCTACACCTTC.

This clone was recorded only once. The chain combines TRBV2 with TRBJ2-1; TRBD2 matches 11 bases. J was trimmed by 1 base and V by 0 bases; bases with no gene match: 2. The CDR3 is 17 amino acids. CDR1 is SNHLY, CDR2 FYNNEI, per germline. CDR3 sequence reads: CASSEAASGGSYNEQFF. As DNA, the CDR3 is TGTGCCAGCAGTGAAGCCGCTAGCGGGGGGTCCTACAATGAGCAGTTCTTC.

This sequence joins TRBV7-8 and TRBJ2-7, with D uncertain. CDR3 length: 15 residues. V dropped 1 base and J dropped 2 bases, with 12 bases sitting between them. Germline V gene lookup returns CDR1 SGHVS and CDR2 FQNEAQ. This CDR3 is CASSLGGRIPYEQYF. The CDR3 region has the DNA TGTGCCAGCAGCTTAGGAGGTCGGATCCCCTACGAGCAGTACTTC.

V gene TRBV5-8 combines with J gene TRBJ1-5; TRBD1 agrees at 9 bases. This CDR3 comprises 15 residues. Germline trimming cut 4 bases from V and 7 bases from J; bases unmatched to any gene: 9. The germline V gene encodes CDR1 SGHTS and CDR2 YDEGEE. The CDR3 loop is CASSLGQGLGQPQHF. DNA of the CDR3: TGTGCCAGCAGCCTGGGACAGGGACTCGGGCAGCCCCAGCATTTT. The whole variable domain, filled in from reference TRBV5-8 and TRBJ1-5, reads EAGVTQSPTHLIKTRGQQATLRCSPISGHTSVYWYQQALGLGLQFLLWYDEGEERNRGNFPPRFSGRQFPNYSSELNVNALELEDSALYLCASSLGQGLGQPQHFGDGTRLSIL.

This chain connects TRBV2 to TRBJ1-1; the D is unclear. CDR3 length equals 13 residues. V dropped 5 bases and J dropped 1 base, with 8 bases sitting between them. Germline V gene lookup returns CDR1 SNHLY and CDR2 FYNNEI. In nucleotides, the CDR3 is TGTGCCAGCAGTCCTTTATCGAACACTGAAGCTTTCTTT. It encodes CASSPLSNTEAFF.

This clone came up once. The chain uses TRBV6-5 and TRBJ1-5, with a possible D match to TRBD1 (5 bases). The CDR3 is 13 amino acids. The germline V gene has CDR1 MNHEY and CDR2 SVGAGI. The germline V and J ends were trimmed by 8 bases and 7 bases, with 15 bases remaining between them. CDR3 bases: TGTGCCAGCTCGTATCTGGGGGGACAGCCCCAGCATTTT. Translation gives CASSYLGGQPQHF.

This chain joins TRBV14 and TRBJ1-2; weak D call: TRBD1 (6 bases). Looked up from germline, CDR1 is SGHDN and CDR2 is FVKESK. The CDR3 consists of 15 residues. The germline V and J ends were trimmed by 3 bases and 8 bases, with 19 bases remaining between them. The CDR3 is CASSQTTGSPLGYTF. CDR3 nucleotide sequence: TGTGCCAGCAGCCAGACAACAGGGTCCCCCCTGGGCTACACCTTC.

The chain joins TRBV7-6 to TRBJ1-1; 8 nucleotides line up with TRBD1. V shed 1 base and J 5 bases; nucleotides not matched to a gene: 6. The CDR3 consists of 15 residues. Looked up from germline, CDR1 is SGHVS and CDR2 is FNYEAQ. CDR3 loop: CASSLVGQGETEAFF. The CDR3 DNA follows: TGTGCCAGCAGCTTAGTAGGACAGGGAGAAACTGAAGCTTTCTTT.

V and J are TRBV4-1 and TRBJ1-6, with D possibly TRBD1 on 6 matching bases. CDR3 size: 16 residues. Trimming removed 2 bases from V and 2 bases from J, with 10 bases in between. Germline values: CDR1 MGHRA, CDR2 YSYEKL. This CDR3 is CASSQTGYPYNSPLHF. The CDR3 DNA follows: TGCGCCAGCAGCCAAACAGGGTACCCCTATAATTCACCCCTCCACTTT.

The chain joins TRBV29-1 to TRBJ1-2, with TRBD1 identical over 7 bases. The CDR3 is 13 residues long. CDR1 is SQVTM, CDR2 ANQGSEA, per germline. V shed 5 bases and J 6 bases; nucleotides not matched to a gene: 9. The CDR3 DNA reads TGCAGCGTTTTAGACAGGGAGTGGGATGGCTACACCTTC. Encoded protein: CSVLDREWDGYTF.

The chain couples TRBV11-1 to TRBJ1-2; D remains unclear. Germline V gene sequence: CDR1 SGHAT, CDR2 FQDESV (reference sequence). Trimming removed 5 bases at V and 2 bases at J, with 12 bases between. CDR3 length equals 14 residues. The CDR3 is CASSMQGRNYGYTF. The DNA for the CDR3 is TGTGCCAGCAGCATGCAAGGCAGGAACTATGGCTACACCTTC.